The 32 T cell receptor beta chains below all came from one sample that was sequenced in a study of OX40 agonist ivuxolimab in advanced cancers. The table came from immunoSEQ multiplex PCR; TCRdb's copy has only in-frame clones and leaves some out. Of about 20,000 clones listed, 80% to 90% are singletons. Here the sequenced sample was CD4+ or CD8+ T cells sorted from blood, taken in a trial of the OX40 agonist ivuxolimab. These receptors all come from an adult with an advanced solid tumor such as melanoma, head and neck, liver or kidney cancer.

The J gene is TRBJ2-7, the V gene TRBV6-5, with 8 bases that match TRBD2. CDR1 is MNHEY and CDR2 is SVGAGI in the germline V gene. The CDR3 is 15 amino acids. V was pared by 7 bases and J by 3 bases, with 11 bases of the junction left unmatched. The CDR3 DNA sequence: TGTGCCAGCACCGACCCCGGGGGGGGGTTCTACGAGCAGTACTTC. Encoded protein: CASTDPGGGFYEQYF.

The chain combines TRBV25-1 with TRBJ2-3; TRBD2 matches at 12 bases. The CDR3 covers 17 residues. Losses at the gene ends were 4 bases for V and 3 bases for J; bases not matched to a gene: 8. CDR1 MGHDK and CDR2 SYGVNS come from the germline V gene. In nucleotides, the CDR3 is TGTGCCAGCAGTGGGACTAGCGGGAAAGCGGGGACAGATACGCAGTATTTT. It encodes CASSGTSGKAGTDTQYF.

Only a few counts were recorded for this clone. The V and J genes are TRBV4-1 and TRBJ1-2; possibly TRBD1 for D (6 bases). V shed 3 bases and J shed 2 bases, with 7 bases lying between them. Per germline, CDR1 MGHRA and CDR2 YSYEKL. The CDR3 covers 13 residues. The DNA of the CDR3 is TGCGCCAGCAGCCAGGACAGCAACTATGGCTACACCTTC. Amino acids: CASSQDSNYGYTF.

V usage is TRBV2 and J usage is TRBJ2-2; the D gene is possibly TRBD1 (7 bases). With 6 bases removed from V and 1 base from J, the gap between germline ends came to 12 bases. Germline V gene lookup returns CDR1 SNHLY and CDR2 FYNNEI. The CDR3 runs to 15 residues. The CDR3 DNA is TGTGCCAGCAGCGGGGGACAGCGGAACACCGGGGAGCTGTTTTTT. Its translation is CASSGGQRNTGELFF.

CDR3 amino acids: CASSSVTLRGPANTGELFF. The CDR3 DNA reads as TGTGCCAGCAGCTCAGTTACCCTCAGGGGGCCAGCGAACACCGGGGAGCTGTTTTTT. The chain employs TRBV7-3 and TRBJ2-2, with 8 bases that match TRBD1. The junction had 13 bases not matched to a gene; V was cut back by 4 bases and J by 0 bases. Per the germline V gene, CDR1 is SGHTA and CDR2 is FQGTGA. The CDR3 has 19 amino acids.

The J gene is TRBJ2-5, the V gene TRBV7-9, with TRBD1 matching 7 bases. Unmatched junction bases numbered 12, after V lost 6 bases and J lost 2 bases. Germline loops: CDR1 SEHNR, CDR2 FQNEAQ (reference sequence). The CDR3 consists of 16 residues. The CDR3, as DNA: TGTGCCAGCAGTTTTTACAGGGGCCCTTCACAAGAGACCCAGTACTTC. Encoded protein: CASSFYRGPSQETQYF.

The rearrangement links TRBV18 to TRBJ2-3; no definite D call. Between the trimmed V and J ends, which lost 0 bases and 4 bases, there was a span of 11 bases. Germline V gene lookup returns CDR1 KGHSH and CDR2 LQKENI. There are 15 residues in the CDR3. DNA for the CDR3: TGTGCCAGCTCACCACCGGTGGCTCGCGCAGATACGCAGTATTTT. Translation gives CASSPPVARADTQYF.

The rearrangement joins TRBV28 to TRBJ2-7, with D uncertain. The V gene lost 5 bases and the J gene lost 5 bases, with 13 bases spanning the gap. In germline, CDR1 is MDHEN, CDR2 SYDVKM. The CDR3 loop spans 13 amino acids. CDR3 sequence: CASSPGRSHEQYF. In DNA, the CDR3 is TGTGCCAGCAGTCCCGGACGGTCCCACGAGCAGTACTTC. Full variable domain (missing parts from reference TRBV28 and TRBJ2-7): DVKVTQSSRYLVKRTGEKVFLECVQDMDHENMFWYRQDPGLGLRLIYFSYDVKMKEKGDIPEGYSVSREKKERFSLILESASTNQTSMYLCASSPGRSHEQYFGPGTRLTVT.

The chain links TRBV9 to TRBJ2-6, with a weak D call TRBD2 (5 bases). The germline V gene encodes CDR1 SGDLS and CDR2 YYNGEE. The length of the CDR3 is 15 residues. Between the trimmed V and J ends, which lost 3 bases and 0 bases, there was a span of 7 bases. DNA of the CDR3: TGTGCCAGCAGCGGCGAGGGCTCTGGGGCCAACGTCCTGACTTTC. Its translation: CASSGEGSGANVLTF.

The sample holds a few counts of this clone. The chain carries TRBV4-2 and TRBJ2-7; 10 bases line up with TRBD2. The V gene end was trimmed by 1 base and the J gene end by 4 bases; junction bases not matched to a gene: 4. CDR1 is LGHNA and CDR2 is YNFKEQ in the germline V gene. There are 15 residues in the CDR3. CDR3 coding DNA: TGTGCCAGCAGCCAAGCTAGCGGGAGTGGATACGAGCAGTACTTC. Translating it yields CASSQASGSGYEQYF.

The CDR3 spells CASSPAADVKNTEAFF. CDR3 coding DNA: TGCGCCAGCAGCCCCGCGGCGGACGTAAAGAACACTGAAGCTTTCTTT. The chain uses TRBV4-1 and TRBJ1-1; D gene uncertain. V was clipped by 4 bases and J by 1 base, with 16 bases between them. Germline assignment: CDR1 MGHRA and CDR2 YSYEKL. The CDR3 extends over 16 amino acids.

As DNA, the CDR3 is TGTGCCAGCAGATTACCGGGACTAGCGGGATTAACCTACAATGAGCAGTTCTTC. Its protein product is CASRLPGLAGLTYNEQFF. The chain recombines TRBV7-3 with TRBJ2-1; 13 positions agree with TRBD2. V shed 6 bases and J 2 bases; nucleotides not matched to a gene: 10. The length of the CDR3 is 18 residues. The germline V gene has CDR1 SGHTA and CDR2 FQGTGA.

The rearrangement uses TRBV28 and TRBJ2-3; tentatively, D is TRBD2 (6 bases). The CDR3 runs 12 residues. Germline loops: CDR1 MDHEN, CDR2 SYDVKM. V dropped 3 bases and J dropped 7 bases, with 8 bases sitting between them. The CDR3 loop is CASSLTSYTQYF. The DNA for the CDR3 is TGTGCCAGCAGTTTGACTAGTTATACGCAGTATTTT. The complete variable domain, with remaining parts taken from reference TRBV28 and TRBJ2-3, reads DVKVTQSSRYLVKRTGEKVFLECVQDMDHENMFWYRQDPGLGLRLIYFSYDVKMKEKGDIPEGYSVSREKKERFSLILESASTNQTSMYLCASSLTSYTQYFGPGTRLTVL.

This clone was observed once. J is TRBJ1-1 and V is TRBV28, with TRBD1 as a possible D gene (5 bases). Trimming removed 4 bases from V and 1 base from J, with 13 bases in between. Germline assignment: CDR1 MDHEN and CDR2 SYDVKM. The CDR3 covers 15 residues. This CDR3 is CASSSGTAGNTEAFF. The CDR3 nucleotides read TGTGCCAGCAGTTCCGGGACGGCGGGGAACACTGAAGCTTTCTTT.

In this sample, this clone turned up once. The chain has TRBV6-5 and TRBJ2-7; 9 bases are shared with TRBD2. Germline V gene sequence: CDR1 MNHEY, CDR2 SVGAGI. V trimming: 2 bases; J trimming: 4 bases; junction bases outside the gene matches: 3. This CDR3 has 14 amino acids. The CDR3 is CASSYATSGYEQYF. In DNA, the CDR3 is TGTGCCAGCAGTTACGCGACTAGCGGATACGAGCAGTACTTC.

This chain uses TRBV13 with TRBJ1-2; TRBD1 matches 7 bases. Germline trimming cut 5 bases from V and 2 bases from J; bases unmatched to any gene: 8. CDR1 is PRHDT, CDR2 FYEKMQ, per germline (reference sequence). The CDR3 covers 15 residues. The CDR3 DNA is TGTGCCAGCAGCCTCCGGGACAGACAAAACTATGGCTACACCTTC. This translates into CASSLRDRQNYGYTF.

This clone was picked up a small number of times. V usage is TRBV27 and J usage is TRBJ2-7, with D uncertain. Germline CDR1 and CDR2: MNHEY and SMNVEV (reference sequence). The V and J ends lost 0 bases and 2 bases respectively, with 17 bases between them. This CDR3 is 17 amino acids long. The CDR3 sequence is CASSLSRGPFGAYEQYF. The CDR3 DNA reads TGTGCCAGCAGTTTATCCCGCGGACCCTTTGGGGCCTACGAGCAGTACTTC.

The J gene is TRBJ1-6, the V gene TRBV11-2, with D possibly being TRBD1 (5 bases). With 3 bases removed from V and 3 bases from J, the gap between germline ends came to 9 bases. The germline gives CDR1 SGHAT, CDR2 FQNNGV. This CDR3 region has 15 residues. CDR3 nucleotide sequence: TGTGCCAGCAGCTTTCGGGACGTCTATAATTCACCCCTCCACTTT. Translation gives CASSFRDVYNSPLHF. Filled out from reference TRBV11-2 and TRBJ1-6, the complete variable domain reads EAGVAQSPRYKIIEKRQSVAFWCNPISGHATLYWYQQILGQGPKLLIQFQNNGVVDDSQLPKDRFSAERLKGVDSTLKIQPAKLEDSAVYLCASSFRDVYNSPLHFGNGTRLTVT.

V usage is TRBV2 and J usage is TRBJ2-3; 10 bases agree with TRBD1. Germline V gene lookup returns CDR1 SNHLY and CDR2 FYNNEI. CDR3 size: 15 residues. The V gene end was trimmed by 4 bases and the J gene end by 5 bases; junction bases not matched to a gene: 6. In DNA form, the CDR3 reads TGTGCCAGCAGTGCTGGACAGGGGGGTCGAGATACGCAGTATTTT. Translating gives CASSAGQGGRDTQYF.

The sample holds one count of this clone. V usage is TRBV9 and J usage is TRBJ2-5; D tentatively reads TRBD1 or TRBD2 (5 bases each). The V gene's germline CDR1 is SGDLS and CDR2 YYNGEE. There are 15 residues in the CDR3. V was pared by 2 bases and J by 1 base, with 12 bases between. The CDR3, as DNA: TGTGCCAGCAGCGTGGGGCGGGTCACCCAAGAGACCCAGTACTTC. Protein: CASSVGRVTQETQYF.

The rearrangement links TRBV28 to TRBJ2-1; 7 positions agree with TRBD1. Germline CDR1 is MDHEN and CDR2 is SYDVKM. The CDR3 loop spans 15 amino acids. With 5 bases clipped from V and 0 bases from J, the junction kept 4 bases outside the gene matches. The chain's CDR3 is CASSARTGSYNEQFF. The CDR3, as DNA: TGTGCCAGCAGTGCCAGGACAGGCTCCTACAATGAGCAGTTCTTC. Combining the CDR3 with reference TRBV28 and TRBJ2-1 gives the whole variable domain DVKVTQSSRYLVKRTGEKVFLECVQDMDHENMFWYRQDPGLGLRLIYFSYDVKMKEKGDIPEGYSVSREKKERFSLILESASTNQTSMYLCASSARTGSYNEQFFGPGTRLTVL.

The CDR3 region has the DNA TGTGCCAGCAGCTCCTCCGGGGGGAACACTGAAGCTTTCTTT. Translation gives CASSSSGGNTEAFF. This chain connects TRBV7-9 to TRBJ1-1; D is possibly TRBD1 (5 bases). Germline values: CDR1 SEHNR, CDR2 FQNEAQ (reference sequence). CDR3 length: 14 amino acids. Trimming took off 4 bases at V and 1 base at J, with 10 bases between the two ends.

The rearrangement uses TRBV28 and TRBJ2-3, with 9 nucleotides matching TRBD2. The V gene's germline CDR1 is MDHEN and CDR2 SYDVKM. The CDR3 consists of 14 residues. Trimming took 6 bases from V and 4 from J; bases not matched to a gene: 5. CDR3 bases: TGTGCCAGCAGCTGGACTAGCGTGCCAGATACGCAGTATTTT. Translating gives CASSWTSVPDTQYF.

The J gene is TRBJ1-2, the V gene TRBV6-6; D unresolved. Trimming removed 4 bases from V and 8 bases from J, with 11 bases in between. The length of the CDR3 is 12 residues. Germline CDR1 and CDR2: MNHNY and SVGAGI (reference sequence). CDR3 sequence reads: CASSSSTGGYTF. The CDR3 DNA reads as TGTGCCAGCAGTTCCTCGACGGGCGGCTACACCTTC.

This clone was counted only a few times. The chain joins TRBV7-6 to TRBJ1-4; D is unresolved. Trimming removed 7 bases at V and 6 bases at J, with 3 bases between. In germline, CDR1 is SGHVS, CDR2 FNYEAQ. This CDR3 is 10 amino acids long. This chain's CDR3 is CASTDEKLFF. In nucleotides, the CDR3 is TGTGCCAGCACCGATGAAAAACTGTTTTTT.

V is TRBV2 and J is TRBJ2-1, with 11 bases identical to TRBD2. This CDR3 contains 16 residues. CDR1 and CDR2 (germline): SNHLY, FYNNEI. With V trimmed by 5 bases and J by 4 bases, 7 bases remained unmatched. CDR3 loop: CASSPTSGGRYNEQFF. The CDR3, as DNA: TGTGCCAGCAGTCCAACTAGCGGGGGACGATACAATGAGCAGTTCTTC.

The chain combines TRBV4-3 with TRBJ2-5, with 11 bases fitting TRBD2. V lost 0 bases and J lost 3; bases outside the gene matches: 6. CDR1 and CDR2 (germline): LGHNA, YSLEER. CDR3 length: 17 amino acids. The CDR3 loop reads CASSQDALAGGKETQYF. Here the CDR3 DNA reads TGCGCCAGCAGCCAAGATGCTCTAGCGGGAGGTAAAGAGACCCAGTACTTC.

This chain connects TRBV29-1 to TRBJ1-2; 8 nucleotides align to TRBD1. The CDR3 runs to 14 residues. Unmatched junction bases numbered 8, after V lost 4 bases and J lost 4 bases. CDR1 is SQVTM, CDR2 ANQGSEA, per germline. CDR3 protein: CSVVGAGGIYGYTF. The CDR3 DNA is TGCAGCGTTGTGGGGGCAGGGGGCATCTATGGCTACACCTTC.

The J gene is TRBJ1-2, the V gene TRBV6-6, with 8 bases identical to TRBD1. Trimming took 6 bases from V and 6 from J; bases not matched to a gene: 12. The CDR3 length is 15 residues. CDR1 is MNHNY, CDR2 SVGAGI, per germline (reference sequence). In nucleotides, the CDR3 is TGTGCCAGCAGCCCGGGACAGGCTAAAAGGGATGGCTACACCTTC. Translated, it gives CASSPGQAKRDGYTF.

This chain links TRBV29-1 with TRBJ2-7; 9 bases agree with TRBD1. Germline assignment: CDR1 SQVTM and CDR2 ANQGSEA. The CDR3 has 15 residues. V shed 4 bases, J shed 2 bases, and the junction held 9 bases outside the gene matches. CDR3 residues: CSVAHAWDRAYEQYF. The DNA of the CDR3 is TGCAGCGTTGCCCATGCTTGGGACAGGGCCTACGAGCAGTACTTC.

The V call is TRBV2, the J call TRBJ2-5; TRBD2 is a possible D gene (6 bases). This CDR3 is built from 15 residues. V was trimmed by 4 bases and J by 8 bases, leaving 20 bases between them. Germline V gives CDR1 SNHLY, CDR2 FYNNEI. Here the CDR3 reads CASSGGTSPGVTQYF. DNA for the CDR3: TGTGCCAGCAGTGGAGGGACTTCTCCGGGGGTCACCCAGTACTTC.

The DNA for the CDR3 is TGTGCCAGCAGCTTTAGCGGGGTGCCCTACAATGAGCAGTTCTTC. Translating it yields CASSFSGVPYNEQFF. The V gene is TRBV7-9, the J gene TRBJ2-1; 8 bases map to TRBD2. CDR3 length: 15 residues. Losses at the gene ends were 3 bases for V and 2 bases for J; bases not matched to a gene: 3. The germline V gene encodes CDR1 SEHNR and CDR2 FQNEAQ (reference sequence).